The rows below give T cell receptor beta chains drawn from one sample of a study of T cell changes during pregnancy in multiple sclerosis. Libraries were prepared by immunoSEQ multiplex PCR; TCRdb keeps only in-frame clonotypes and omits some of them. The sample shows roughly 85,000 clones, roughly nine tenths of them seen only once. Sample: peripheral blood, taken in the first trimester of pregnancy. All receptors derive from a female donor with multiple sclerosis, enrolled in a pregnancy study. The CDR3 runs from the conserved cysteine through the conserved F or W. D genes are given only for firm matches. Rows give clone size only sometimes, using once, few, many, or a class for an expanded clone.

d_gene	v_gene	abundance	j_gene	CDR3aa	CDR3nt
TRBD1	TRBV9	NA	TRBJ1-2	CASSIGQGVNYGYTF	TGTGCCAGCAGCATAGGACAGGGAGTGAACTATGGCTACACCTTC
NA	TRBV25-1	NA	TRBJ1-6	CASSEQAHSPLHF	TGTGCCAGCAGTGAACAGGCACACTCACCCCTCCACTTT
TRBD2	TRBV19	once	TRBJ2-5	CASSFMTDPGLAGGPETQYF	TGTGCCAGTAGTTTCATGACAGATCCGGGACTAGCGGGAGGGCCTGAGACCCAGTACTTC
NA	TRBV28	NA	TRBJ1-2	CASSWIAEGYTF	TGTGCCAGCAGTTGGATAGCGGAGGGCTACACCTTC
TRBD1	TRBV2	NA	TRBJ2-7	CASKTGNSYEQYF	TGTGCCAGCAAGACAGGGAATTCTTACGAGCAGTACTTC
NA	TRBV6-1	NA	TRBJ2-7	CASSEWGEYEQYF	TGTGCCAGCAGTGAATGGGGGGAATACGAGCAGTACTTC
NA	TRBV2	NA	TRBJ2-2	CASSGRGPGTGELFF	TGTGCCAGCAGTGGGCGGGGGCCCGGCACCGGGGAGCTGTTTTTT
NA	TRBV4-3	NA	TRBJ2-1	CASSQDHTGSEQFF	TGCGCCAGCAGCCAAGATCACACAGGGAGTGAGCAGTTCTTC
NA	TRBV7-2	NA	TRBJ2-2	CASSTTRGVTGELFF	TGTGCCAGCAGCACAACCAGGGGGGTCACCGGGGAGCTGTTTTTT
NA	TRBV6-5	NA	TRBJ1-5	CASSPIARYNQPQHF	TGTGCCAGCAGCCCAATCGCCAGATACAATCAGCCCCAGCATTTT
NA	TRBV6-1	NA	TRBJ2-1	CASSRHLKDNEQFF	TGTGCCAGCAGTAGACACCTCAAAGACAATGAGCAGTTCTTC
TRBD2	TRBV5-6	NA	TRBJ2-3	CASSPRRTSVADTQYF	TGTGCCAGCAGCCCCAGGCGGACTAGCGTTGCAGATACGCAGTATTTT
TRBD2	TRBV11-3	NA	TRBJ2-3	CASSPGLAEASTQYF	TGTGCCAGCAGCCCAGGACTAGCGGAGGCATCTACGCAGTATTTT
NA	TRBV13	NA	TRBJ1-1	CASSLGQGTEAFF	TGTGCCAGCAGCTTAGGACAGGGTACTGAAGCTTTCTTT
TRBD1	TRBV6-1	NA	TRBJ2-3	CASSENVGGQGTDTQYF	TGTGCCAGCAGTGAAAATGTCGGAGGACAGGGAACAGATACGCAGTATTTT
TRBD2	TRBV5-4	NA	TRBJ2-5	CASSLQAGGFETQYF	TGTGCCAGCAGCTTACAAGCGGGGGGCTTTGAGACCCAGTACTTC
NA	TRBV11-2	NA	TRBJ2-3	CASSPGGGGRDTQYF	TGTGCCAGCAGCCCCGGGGGAGGGGGAAGAGATACGCAGTATTTT
NA	TRBV18	NA	TRBJ1-1	CASSPFEGRTEAFF	TGTGCCAGCTCACCATTCGAGGGGAGGACTGAAGCTTTCTTT
NA	TRBV7-9	once	TRBJ1-2	CASSLARSPGPGYTF	TGTGCCAGCAGCTTAGCCCGTTCGCCCGGTCCGGGCTACACCTTC
TRBD2	TRBV5-6	NA	TRBJ2-3	CASSQAGTSGGATDTQYF	TGTGCCAGCAGCCAAGCCGGGACTAGCGGGGGGGCTACAGATACGCAGTATTTT
NA	TRBV5-6	NA	TRBJ2-1	CASSLGPEQFF	TGTGCCAGCAGCTTGGGGCCGGAGCAGTTCTTC
NA	TRBV25-1	NA	TRBJ2-6	CASSVPGANVLTF	TGTGCCAGCAGTGTTCCGGGGGCCAACGTCCTGACTTTC
TRBD2	TRBV12-5	NA	TRBJ2-2	CASGLVTSGAGELFF	TGTGCTAGTGGTTTGGTAACTAGCGGGGCCGGGGAGCTGTTTTTT
TRBD1	TRBV4-1	NA	TRBJ1-3	CASSQILQLTGAGNTIYF	TGCGCCAGCAGCCAAATATTACAACTGACAGGGGCAGGAAACACCATATATTTT
TRBD1	TRBV2	NA	TRBJ2-1	CASMRTGKGEQFF	TGTGCCAGCATGAGGACAGGAAAGGGGGAGCAGTTCTTC
TRBD1	TRBV4-3	NA	TRBJ1-2	CASSQDRTGSNYGYTF	TGCGCCAGCAGCCAAGATCGGACAGGTTCTAACTATGGCTACACCTTC
TRBD2	TRBV29-1	NA	TRBJ2-7	CSVKGLAGGLGQYF	TGCAGCGTAAAAGGGCTAGCGGGAGGGTTGGGGCAGTACTTC
NA	TRBV29-1	NA	TRBJ2-1	CSVETGRANSYNEQFF	TGCAGCGTTGAAACAGGGCGCGCAAACTCCTACAATGAGCAGTTCTTC
NA	TRBV7-6	NA	TRBJ1-3	CASSGGGNTIYF	TGTGCCAGCAGCGGGGGGGGAAACACCATATATTTT
NA	TRBV5-1	NA	TRBJ2-3	CASSLRGMGTDTQYF	TGCGCCAGCAGCTTGAGGGGCATGGGCACAGATACGCAGTATTTT
TRBD1	TRBV2	NA	TRBJ2-2	CASRRGQANTGELFF	TGTGCCAGCAGGCGGGGACAGGCGAACACCGGGGAGCTGTTTTTT
NA	TRBV7-3	once	TRBJ1-5	CASSLRPGSNQPQHF	TGTGCCAGCAGCTTACGGCCGGGGAGCAATCAGCCCCAGCATTTT
NA	TRBV5-1	NA	TRBJ2-1	CASSLGPDAGRGIAYNEQFF	TGCGCCAGCAGCTTGGGGCCGGACGCAGGTCGGGGGATCGCCTACAATGAGCAGTTCTTC
NA	TRBV28	NA	TRBJ2-7	CASGQGWWYEQYF	TGTGCCAGCGGCCAGGGGTGGTGGTACGAGCAGTACTTC
NA	TRBV18	NA	TRBJ1-1	CASSPQAPGVSEAFF	TGTGCCAGCTCACCCCAGGCCCCCGGGGTGTCTGAAGCTTTCTTT
NA	TRBV7-8	NA	TRBJ2-7	CASSPRDFTYEQYF	TGTGCCAGCAGCCCTCGGGACTTTACCTACGAGCAGTACTTC
TRBD1	TRBV6-1	NA	TRBJ1-2	CASRDRGLLGGYTF	TGTGCCAGCAGGGACAGGGGGCTTTTGGGTGGCTACACCTTC
TRBD1	TRBV19	NA	TRBJ1-2	CASGIGTGVGYTF	TGTGCCAGTGGCATCGGGACAGGGGTTGGCTACACCTTC
NA	TRBV28	once	TRBJ1-2	CASSSSYYGYTF	TGTGCCAGCAGTTCCTCCTACTATGGCTACACCTTC
TRBD2	TRBV5-1	NA	TRBJ2-1	CASSGTSGYYNEQFF	TGCGCCAGCAGCGGCACTAGCGGATACTACAATGAGCAGTTCTTC
TRBD1	TRBV5-1	NA	TRBJ1-2	CASSPQTGRSKLDPNYGYTF	TGCGCCAGCAGCCCGCAGACAGGGCGTTCTAAGTTGGATCCTAACTATGGCTACACCTTC
NA	TRBV30	NA	TRBJ1-1	CAWTKNRRQGEAFF	TGTGCCTGGACCAAAAATCGGCGTCAGGGTGAAGCTTTCTTT
TRBD2	TRBV10-3	NA	TRBJ2-1	CAISEGGLAGVGNEQFF	TGTGCCATCAGTGAAGGGGGACTAGCGGGAGTCGGGAATGAGCAGTTCTTC
TRBD2	TRBV27	few	TRBJ2-3	CASSLTSGSTDTQYF	TGTGCCAGCAGTTTAACTAGCGGGAGCACAGATACGCAGTATTTT
NA	TRBV5-1	NA	TRBJ2-7	CASSLRGQLNYEQYF	TGCGCCAGCAGCTTGAGAGGACAACTGAACTACGAGCAGTACTTC